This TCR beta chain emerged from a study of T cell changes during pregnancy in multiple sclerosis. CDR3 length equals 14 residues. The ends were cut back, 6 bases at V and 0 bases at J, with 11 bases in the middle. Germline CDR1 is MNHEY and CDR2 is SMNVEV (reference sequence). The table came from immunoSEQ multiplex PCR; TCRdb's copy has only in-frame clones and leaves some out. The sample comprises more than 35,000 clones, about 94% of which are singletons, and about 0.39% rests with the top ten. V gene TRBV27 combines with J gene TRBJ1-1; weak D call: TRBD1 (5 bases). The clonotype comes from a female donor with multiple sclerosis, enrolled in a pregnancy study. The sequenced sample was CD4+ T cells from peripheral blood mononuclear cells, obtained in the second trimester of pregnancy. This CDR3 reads CASSPGLMNTEAFF. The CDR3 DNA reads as TGTGCCAGCAGCCCAGGGCTAATGAACACTGAAGCTTTCTTT.